Following are 25 T cell receptor beta chains from one sample sequenced in a study of pediatric ulcerative colitis. Method: immunoSEQ multiplex PCR; TCRdb's copy keeps in-frame clones and lacks some. The data show more than 50,000 clones, about 89% seen once. The sequenced sample consisted of blood. These receptors were taken from a boy younger than 18 who was a control in a study of pediatric ulcerative colitis.

V gene TRBV2 combines with J gene TRBJ2-5; no clear D gene. V was clipped by 5 bases and J by 4 bases, with 5 bases between them. The CDR3 runs 11 residues. Germline-derived CDR1 and CDR2 are SNHLY and FYNNEI. The CDR3 nucleotides are TGTGCCAGCAGTAACGGAGAGACCCAGTACTTC. It yields the protein CASSNGETQYF.

The V and J genes are TRBV28 and TRBJ1-2; D might be TRBD1 (5 bases). The CDR3 covers 13 residues. V lost 3 bases and J 6 bases, leaving 11 bases between the germline ends. Germline V gene sequence: CDR1 MDHEN, CDR2 SYDVKM. CDR3 residues: CASSFLPGDGYTF. CDR3 nucleotide sequence: TGTGCCAGCAGTTTTTTACCGGGGGATGGCTACACCTTC.

The CDR3 region has the DNA TGTGCCAGCAGGACAAGACAGGGCTACGAGCAGTACTTC. It is translated as CASRTRQGYEQYF. V usage is TRBV7-8 and J usage is TRBJ2-7, with 7 bases identical to TRBD1. The V gene end was trimmed by 6 bases and the J gene end by 3 bases; junction bases not matched to a gene: 5. The CDR3 sequence is 13 residues long. The germline V gene encodes CDR1 SGHVS and CDR2 FQNEAQ.

This chain links TRBV5-1 with TRBJ1-2, with a tentative D call TRBD1 (5 bases). The CDR3 loop spans 15 amino acids. Trimming pared 5 bases from V and 1 base from J, leaving 15 bases between. Germline CDR1 SGHRS, CDR2 YFSETQ. In DNA, the CDR3 is TGCGCCAGCAGACCAGCCGGGGGGATTAACTATGGCTACACCTTC. Translated, it gives CASRPAGGINYGYTF.

This chain uses TRBV10-3 with TRBJ2-5; 10 nucleotides line up with TRBD1. Germline CDR1 and CDR2: ENHRY and SYGVKD. V lost 2 bases and J lost 4; bases outside the gene matches: 4. The CDR3 spans 15 residues. CDR3 residues: CAISEGQGVLETQYF. The CDR3, as DNA: TGTGCCATCAGTGAGGGACAGGGGGTTCTAGAGACCCAGTACTTC.

This chain connects TRBV4-1 to TRBJ2-1; D gene uncertain. The germline gives CDR1 MGHRA, CDR2 YSYEKL. Trimming took off 5 bases at V and 7 bases at J, with 24 bases between the two ends. The length of the CDR3 is 17 residues. The CDR3 DNA sequence: TGCGCCAGCAGCGTACGGGCTGGGCATATCGCAGTGAATGAGCAGTTCTTC. The encoded protein is CASSVRAGHIAVNEQFF.

This chain uses TRBV5-1 with TRBJ2-6; 7 bases are shared with TRBD1. This CDR3 is 15 amino acids long. CDR1 is SGHRS, CDR2 YFSETQ, per germline. Germline trimming cut 5 bases from V and 2 bases from J; bases unmatched to any gene: 4. Written as DNA, the CDR3 is TGCGCCAGCAGAGTTGGACAGGCTGGGGCCAACGTCCTGACTTTC. Encoded protein: CASRVGQAGANVLTF.

This clone occurred once. The V call is TRBV5-4, the J call TRBJ1-4, with 7 positions matching TRBD1. Germline V CDR1 and CDR2: SGHNT, YYREEE (reference sequence). The CDR3 extends over 13 amino acids. V lost 5 bases to trimming and J lost 14 bases; unmatched junction nucleotides: 12. The CDR3 region is CASSWDRSERLFF. As DNA, the CDR3 is TGTGCCAGCAGTTGGGACAGATCGGAACGTCTGTTTTTT.

This clone was observed a handful of times. V is TRBV28 and J is TRBJ2-3; D is undetermined. Germline V gene data show CDR1 as MDHEN and CDR2 as SYDVKM. The V and J ends lost 2 bases and 4 bases respectively, with 4 bases between them. The CDR3 totals 12 residues. This chain's CDR3 is CASSLGPDTQYF. The CDR3 DNA follows: TGTGCCAGCAGTTTAGGGCCAGATACGCAGTATTTT.

The count of this clone is one. The genes are TRBV29-1 and TRBJ2-3; 7 bases fit TRBD2. The trim removed 6 bases at V and 3 bases at J, leaving 3 bases unmatched. Germline CDR1 and CDR2: SQVTM and ANQGSEA. The CDR3 extends over 12 amino acids. CDR3 in amino acids: CSVTSQTDTQYF. The CDR3 nucleotides are TGCAGCGTGACTAGCCAGACAGATACGCAGTATTTT.

This chain joins TRBV6-5 and TRBJ2-7; no definite D call. The V end lost 9 bases, the J end lost 5 bases, and 17 bases lay between the germline ends. The germline V gene has CDR1 MNHEY and CDR2 SVGAGI. The CDR3 spans 13 residues. The CDR3 nucleotides read TGTGCCAGTTCCGACTTTGAGCGCGACGAGCAGTACTTC. Protein: CASSDFERDEQYF.

The J gene is TRBJ1-2, the V gene TRBV7-6; D possibly corresponds to TRBD1 (6 bases). V was shortened by 2 bases and J by 4 bases, with 8 bases between the two germline ends. Germline V gene sequence: CDR1 SGHVS, CDR2 FNYEAQ. The CDR3 consists of 13 residues. CDR3 DNA sequence: TGTGCCAGCAGCTTAACAGGGACCTATGGCTACACCTTC. This sequence encodes CASSLTGTYGYTF.

The V and J genes are TRBV13 and TRBJ1-3, with a possible D match to TRBD1 (6 bases). The germline V gene encodes CDR1 PRHDT and CDR2 FYEKMQ (reference sequence). V was pared by 7 bases and J by 0 bases, with 10 bases between. The CDR3 is 14 residues long. The CDR3 reads CASKGELSGNTIYF. In nucleotides, the CDR3 is TGTGCCAGCAAGGGGGAACTCTCTGGAAACACCATATATTTT.

The CDR3 DNA reads as TGTGCCAGCAGACCTCTTCCGAACACCGGGGAGCTGTTTTTT. It yields the protein CASRPLPNTGELFF. The chain uses TRBV6-5 and TRBJ2-2; no firm D call. Trimming left V 6 bases short and J 0 bases short, with 8 bases between. In germline, CDR1 is MNHEY, CDR2 SVGAGI. The length of the CDR3 is 14 residues.

This clone turned up a few times. The genes are TRBV7-3 and TRBJ2-2; D not resolved. V was shortened by 0 bases and J by 0 bases, with 2 bases between the two germline ends. This CDR3 is 14 amino acids long. CDR1 and CDR2 from the germline V gene are SGHTA and FQGTGA. CDR3 in amino acids: CASSLTANTGELFF. CDR3 nucleotides: TGTGCCAGCAGCTTAACCGCGAACACCGGGGAGCTGTTTTTT. Supplemented by reference TRBV7-3 and TRBJ2-2, the full variable domain reads GAGVSQTPSNKVTEKGKYVELRCDPISGHTALYWYRQSLGQGPEFLIYFQGTGAADDSGLPNDRFFAVRPEGSVSTLKIQRTERGDSAVYLCASSLTANTGELFFGEGSRLTVL.

The genes are TRBV7-9 and TRBJ1-2; D unresolved. CDR3 size: 15 residues. Germline CDR1 SEHNR, CDR2 FQNEAQ (reference sequence). Trimming cost V 2 bases and J 4 bases, with 14 bases left between them. The CDR3 loop reads CASSLNSPTVYGYTF. CDR3 in DNA: TGTGCCAGCAGCTTAAACAGTCCAACGGTCTATGGCTACACCTTC.

V is TRBV4-3 and J is TRBJ1-1; maybe TRBD1 (5 bases). Germline V CDR1 and CDR2: LGHNA, YSLEER. V was trimmed by 2 bases and J by 2 bases, leaving 15 bases between them. The CDR3 length is 16 residues. The CDR3 bases are TGCGCCAGCAGCCAACATAGAGGACAAATTAACACTGAAGCTTTCTTT. It specifies CASSQHRGQINTEAFF.

The rearrangement uses TRBV27 and TRBJ2-2, with D possibly TRBD1 on 6 matching bases. The germline V gene encodes CDR1 MNHEY and CDR2 SMNVEV (reference sequence). The CDR3 spans 14 residues. V dropped 9 bases and J dropped 3 bases, with 14 bases sitting between them. The CDR3 nucleotides read TGTGCCAGTACCGACGCAGGGGACACCGGGGAGCTGTTTTTT. Protein product: CASTDAGDTGELFF.

The chain joins TRBV19 to TRBJ2-7; 12 nucleotides align to TRBD2. V was pared by 3 bases and J by 1 base, with 4 bases of the junction left unmatched. CDR1 is LNHDA and CDR2 is SQIVND in the germline V gene (reference sequence). This CDR3 spans 16 amino acids. The CDR3 coding sequence is TGTGCCAGTAGTATTGAACTAGCGGGGGGATCCTACGAGCAGTACTTC. It is translated as CASSIELAGGSYEQYF. Full variable domain (missing parts from reference TRBV19 and TRBJ2-7): DGGITQSPKYLFRKEGQNVTLSCEQNLNHDAMYWYRQDPGQGLRLIYYSQIVNDFQKGDIAEGYSVSREKKESFPLTVTSAQKNPTAFYLCASSIELAGGSYEQYFGPGTRLTVT.

The chain recombines TRBV5-4 with TRBJ2-1; D not resolved. CDR1 is SGHNT and CDR2 is YYREEE in the germline V gene (reference sequence). CDR3 size: 13 residues. The V end was cut by 0 bases, the J end by 4 bases, with 5 bases between. The chain's CDR3 is CASSLDRYNEQFF. CDR3 bases: TGTGCCAGCAGCTTGGACAGATACAATGAGCAGTTCTTC.

CDR3: CASSQDPLYSNQPQHF. CDR3 DNA: TGCGCCAGCAGCCAAGATCCGTTGTATAGCAATCAGCCCCAGCATTTT. The chain employs TRBV4-3 and TRBJ1-5; D unresolved. CDR1 and CDR2 (germline): LGHNA, YSLEER. This CDR3 has 16 residues. Between the trimmed V and J ends, which lost 0 bases and 0 bases, there was a span of 9 bases.

The chain employs TRBV29-1 and TRBJ1-2; D gene ambiguous. Per the germline V gene, CDR1 is SQVTM and CDR2 is ANQGSEA. The CDR3 has 12 residues. V gave up 4 bases and J gave up 6 bases, with 12 bases separating them. The CDR3 DNA reads TGCAGCGTTGTGTCGTCTAGGGATGGCTACACCTTC. Encoded protein: CSVVSSRDGYTF.

This clone is medium-sized (0.01 to 0.1%) by share. The CDR3 region is CASSRDYYSGNTIYF. CDR3 in DNA: TGTGCCAGCTCCCGGGACTATTACTCTGGAAACACCATATATTTT. V usage is TRBV2 and J usage is TRBJ1-3, with D possibly matching TRBD1 (5 bases). The CDR3 runs 15 residues. V shed 8 bases and J shed 0 bases, with 14 bases lying between them. Germline CDR1 reads SNHLY; CDR2 reads FYNNEI.

The chain has TRBV2 and TRBJ2-1; 9 bases are shared with TRBD2. CDR3 length: 14 amino acids. CDR1 and CDR2 (germline): SNHLY, FYNNEI. The V and J ends lost 6 bases and 10 bases, in that order; junction bases with no gene match: 10. The CDR3 bases are TGTGCCAGCAGGGTTAGCGGGAGCCCGGGGGAGCAGTTCTTC. Protein sequence: CASRVSGSPGEQFF.

The chain uses TRBV7-2 and TRBJ1-1; the D is unclear. Trimming left V 5 bases short and J 10 bases short, with 14 bases between. There are 12 residues in the CDR3. Per germline, CDR1 SGHTA and CDR2 FQGNSA. This chain's CDR3 is CASSDEPYGAFF. The CDR3 DNA follows: TGTGCCAGCAGCGACGAGCCCTATGGAGCTTTCTTT.